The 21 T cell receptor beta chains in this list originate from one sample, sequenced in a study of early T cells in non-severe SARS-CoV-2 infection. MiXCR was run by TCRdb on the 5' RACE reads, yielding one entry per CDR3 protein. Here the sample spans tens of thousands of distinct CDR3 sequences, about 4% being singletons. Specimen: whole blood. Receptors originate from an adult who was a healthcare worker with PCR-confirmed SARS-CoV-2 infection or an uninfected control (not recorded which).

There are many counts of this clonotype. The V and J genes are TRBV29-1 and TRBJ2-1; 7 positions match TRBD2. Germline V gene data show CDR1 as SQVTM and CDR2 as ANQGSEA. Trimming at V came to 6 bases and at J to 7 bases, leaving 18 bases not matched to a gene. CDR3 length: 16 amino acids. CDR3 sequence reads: CSVLKGLGLVKNEQFF. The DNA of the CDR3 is TGCAGCGTCTTGAAGGGGCTTGGACTAGTGAAGAATGAGCAGTTCTTC.

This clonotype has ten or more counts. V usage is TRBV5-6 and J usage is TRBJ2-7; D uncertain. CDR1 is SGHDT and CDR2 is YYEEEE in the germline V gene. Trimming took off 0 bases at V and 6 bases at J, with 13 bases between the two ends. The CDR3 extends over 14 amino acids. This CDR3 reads CASSLGRLPFEQYF. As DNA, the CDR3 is TGTGCCAGCAGCTTGGGGCGACTTCCTTTCGAGCAGTACTTC.

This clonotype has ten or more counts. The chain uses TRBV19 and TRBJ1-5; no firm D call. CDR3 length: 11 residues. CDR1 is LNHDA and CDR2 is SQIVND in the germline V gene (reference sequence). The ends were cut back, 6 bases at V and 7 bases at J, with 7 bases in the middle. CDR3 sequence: CASSSGQPQHF. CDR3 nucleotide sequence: TGTGCCAGTAGCTCAGGACAGCCCCAGCATTTT.

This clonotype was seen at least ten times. CDR3 protein: CASSSRQDTEAFF. The DNA of the CDR3 is TGTGCCAGCAGTTCCAGACAAGACACTGAAGCTTTCTTT. The rearrangement links TRBV12-3 or TRBV12-4 to TRBJ1-1; D gene ambiguous. The length of the CDR3 is 13 residues. Trimming removed 4 bases from V and 3 bases from J, with 9 bases in between.

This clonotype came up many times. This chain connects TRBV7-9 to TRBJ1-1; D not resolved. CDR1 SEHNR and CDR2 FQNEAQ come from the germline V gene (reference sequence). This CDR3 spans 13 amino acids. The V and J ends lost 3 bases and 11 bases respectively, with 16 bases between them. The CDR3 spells CASSLWDEGWAFF. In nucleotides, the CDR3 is TGTGCCAGCAGCTTGTGGGATGAGGGTTGGGCTTTCTTT.

CDR3 sequence (DNA): TGTGCCAGCAGTTTTGGAGACTATCTCTACAATGAGCAGTTCTTC. Protein: CASSFGDYLYNEQFF. V gene TRBV27 combines with J gene TRBJ2-1, with D possibly being TRBD2 (5 bases). The length of the CDR3 is 15 residues. Trimming cost V 3 bases and J 3 bases, with 12 bases left between them. CDR1 is MNHEY, CDR2 SMNVEV, per germline (reference sequence).

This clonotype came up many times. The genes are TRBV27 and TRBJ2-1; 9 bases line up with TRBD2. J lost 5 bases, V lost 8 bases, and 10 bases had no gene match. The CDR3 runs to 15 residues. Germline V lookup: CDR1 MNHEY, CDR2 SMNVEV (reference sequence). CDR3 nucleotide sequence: TGTGCCAGCTTCGAAGCGGGGGGCGCGGACAATGAGCAGTTCTTC. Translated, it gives CASFEAGGADNEQFF.

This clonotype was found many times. CDR3 nucleotides: TGTGCCAGCAGTTGGAAAGGCAATCAGCCCCAGCATTTT. It encodes CASSWKGNQPQHF. The V gene is TRBV12-3 or TRBV12-4, the J gene TRBJ1-5; D unclear. This CDR3 contains 13 residues. V was trimmed by 4 bases and J by 2 bases, leaving 6 bases between them.

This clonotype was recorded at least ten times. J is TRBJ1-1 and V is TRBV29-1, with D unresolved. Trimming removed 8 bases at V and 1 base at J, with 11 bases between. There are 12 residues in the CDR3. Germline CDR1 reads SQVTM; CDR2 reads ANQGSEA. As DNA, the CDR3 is TGCAGCACCTCCCTGGGGAACACTGAAGCTTTCTTT. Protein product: CSTSLGNTEAFF. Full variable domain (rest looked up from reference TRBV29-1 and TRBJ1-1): SAVISQKPSRDICQRGTSLTIQCQVDSQVTMMFWYRQQPGQSLTLIATANQGSEATYESGFVIDKFPISRPNLTFSTLTVSNMSPEDSSIYLCSTSLGNTEAFFGQGTRLTVV.

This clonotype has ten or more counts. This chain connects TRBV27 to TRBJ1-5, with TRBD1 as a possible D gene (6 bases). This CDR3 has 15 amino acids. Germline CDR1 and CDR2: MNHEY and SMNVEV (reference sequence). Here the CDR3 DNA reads TGTGCGAGCGGGTGGGGCAGGGGAGGCGATCAGCCCCAGCATTTT. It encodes CASGWGRGGDQPQHF.

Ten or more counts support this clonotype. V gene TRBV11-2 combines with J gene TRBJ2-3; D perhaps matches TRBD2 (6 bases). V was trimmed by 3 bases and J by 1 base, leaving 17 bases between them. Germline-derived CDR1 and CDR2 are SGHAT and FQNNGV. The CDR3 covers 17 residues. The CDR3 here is CASSLREAWGRTDTQYF. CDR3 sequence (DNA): TGTGCCAGCAGCTTGAGGGAGGCGTGGGGACGCACAGATACGCAGTATTTT.

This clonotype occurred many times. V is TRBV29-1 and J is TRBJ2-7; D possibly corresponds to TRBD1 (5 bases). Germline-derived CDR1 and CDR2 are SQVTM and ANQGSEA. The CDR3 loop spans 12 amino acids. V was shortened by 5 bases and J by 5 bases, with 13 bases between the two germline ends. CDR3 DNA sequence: TGCAGCGTTCAAAAGGGGAAGCACGAGCAGTACTTC. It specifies CSVQKGKHEQYF.

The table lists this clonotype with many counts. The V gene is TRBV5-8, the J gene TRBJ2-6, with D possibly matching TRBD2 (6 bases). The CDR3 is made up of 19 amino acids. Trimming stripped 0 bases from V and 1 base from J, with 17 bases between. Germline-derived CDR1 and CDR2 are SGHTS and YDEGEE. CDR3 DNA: TGTGCCAGCAGCTTGGTCTCGTCGGGAGCTTTGTCTGGGGCCAACGTCCTGACTTTC. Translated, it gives CASSLVSSGALSGANVLTF.

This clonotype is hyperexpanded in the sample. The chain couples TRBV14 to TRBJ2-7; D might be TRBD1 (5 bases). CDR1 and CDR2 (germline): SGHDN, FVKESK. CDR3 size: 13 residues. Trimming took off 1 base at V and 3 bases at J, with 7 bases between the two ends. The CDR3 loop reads CASSQARDYEQYF. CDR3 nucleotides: TGTGCCAGCAGCCAAGCCAGGGACTACGAGCAGTACTTC.

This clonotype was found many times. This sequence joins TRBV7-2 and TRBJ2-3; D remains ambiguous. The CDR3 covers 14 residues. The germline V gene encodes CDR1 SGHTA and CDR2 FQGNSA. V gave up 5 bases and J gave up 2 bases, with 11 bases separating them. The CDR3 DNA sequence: TGTGCCAGCAGCCGGGTCCCCCCCACAGATACGCAGTATTTT. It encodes CASSRVPPTDTQYF.

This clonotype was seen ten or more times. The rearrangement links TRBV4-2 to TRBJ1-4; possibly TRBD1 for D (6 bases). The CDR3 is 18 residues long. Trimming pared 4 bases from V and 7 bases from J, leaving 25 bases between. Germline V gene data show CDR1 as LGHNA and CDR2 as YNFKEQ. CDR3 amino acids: CASSPRTTSMAGVEKLFF. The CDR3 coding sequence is TGTGCCAGCAGCCCACGGACAACAAGTATGGCAGGGGTTGAAAAACTGTTTTTT.

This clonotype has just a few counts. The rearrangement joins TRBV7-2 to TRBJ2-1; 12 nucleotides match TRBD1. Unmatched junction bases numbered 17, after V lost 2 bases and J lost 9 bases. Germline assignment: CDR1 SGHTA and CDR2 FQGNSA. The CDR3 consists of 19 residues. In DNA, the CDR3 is TGTGCCAGCAGCTTATTTAATTCGGCACCGGGACAGGGGGCGAGTGAGCAGTTCTTC. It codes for CASSLFNSAPGQGASEQFF.

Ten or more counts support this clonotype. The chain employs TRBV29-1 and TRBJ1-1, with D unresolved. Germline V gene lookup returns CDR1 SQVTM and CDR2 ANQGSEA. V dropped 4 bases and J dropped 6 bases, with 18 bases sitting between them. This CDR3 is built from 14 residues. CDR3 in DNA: TGCAGCGTTGGGACCAGGAGTGTAGGCGCTGAAGCTTTCTTT. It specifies CSVGTRSVGAEAFF.

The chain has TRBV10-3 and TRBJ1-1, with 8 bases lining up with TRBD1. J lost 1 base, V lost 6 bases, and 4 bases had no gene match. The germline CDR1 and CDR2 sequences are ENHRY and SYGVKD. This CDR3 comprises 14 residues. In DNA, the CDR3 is TGTGCCATCAGCGGACAGGGCGGGAACACTGAAGCTTTCTTT. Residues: CAISGQGGNTEAFF.

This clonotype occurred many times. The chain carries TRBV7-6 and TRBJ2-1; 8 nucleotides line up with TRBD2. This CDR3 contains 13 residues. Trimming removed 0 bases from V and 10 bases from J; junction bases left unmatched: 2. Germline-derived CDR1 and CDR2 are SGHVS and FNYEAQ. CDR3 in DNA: TGTGCCAGCAGCTTAGCGTCGGGGGGGGAGCAGTTCTTC. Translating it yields CASSLASGGEQFF.

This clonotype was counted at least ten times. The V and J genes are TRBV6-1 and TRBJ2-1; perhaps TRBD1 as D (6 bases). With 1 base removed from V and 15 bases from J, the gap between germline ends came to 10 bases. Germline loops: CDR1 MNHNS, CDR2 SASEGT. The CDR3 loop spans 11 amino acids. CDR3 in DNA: TGTGCCAGCAGTGAAGTCGGACAGACGTTCTTC. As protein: CASSEVGQTFF.